Shown below are 9 T cell receptor beta chains from a single sample sequenced in a study of shared clonotypes between healthy human individuals. Only in-frame clones appear in the TCRdb table, and some are missing; sequencing was by immunoSEQ multiplex PCR. Of some 1.5 million clones listed, about 98% are singletons. Sequencing was done on a sample of naive CD4+ T cells sorted from blood. The subset was: CD45RA+ positively selected. Every receptor here comes from a man aged 30 to 39 in good health.

V gene TRBV10-1 combines with J gene TRBJ2-1; 7 bases are shared with TRBD2. The CDR3 runs 17 residues. CDR1 is WNHNN and CDR2 is SYGVQD in the germline V gene (reference sequence). The J segment lost 5 bases and the V segment lost 0 bases, leaving 10 bases of the junction unmatched. The CDR3 nucleotides are TGCGCCAGCAGTGAGTCCCGTCCAGGCGGGGGAAACAATGAGCAGTTCTTC. Its translation is CASSESRPGGGNNEQFF.

The chain joins TRBV7-9 to TRBJ2-7, with 13 bases aligning to TRBD2. The CDR3 loop spans 15 amino acids. After removal of 6 bases from V and 5 bases from J, the junction contained 7 bases not matched to a gene. Looked up from germline, CDR1 is SEHNR and CDR2 is FQNEAQ (reference sequence). CDR3 amino acids: CASSRTSGRLDEQYF. The CDR3 region has the DNA TGTGCCAGCAGTAGGACTAGCGGGAGACTTGACGAGCAGTACTTC.

This chain uses TRBV27 with TRBJ1-1, with 7 bases identical to TRBD1. V shed 1 base, J shed 4 bases, and the junction held 6 bases outside the gene matches. The CDR3 contains 15 residues. In germline, CDR1 is MNHEY, CDR2 SMNVEV (reference sequence). The CDR3 coding sequence is TGTGCCAGCAGTTTATTGGCAGGGGGGGCCACTGAAGCTTTCTTT. Translation: CASSLLAGGATEAFF.

In this sample, this clone turned up once. This chain connects TRBV7-2 to TRBJ2-7; 9 nucleotides align to TRBD1. V was pared by 1 base and J by 4 bases, with 5 bases of the junction left unmatched. This CDR3 spans 15 amino acids. Germline V gene lookup returns CDR1 SGHTA and CDR2 FQGNSA. CDR3 sequence reads: CASSLGPGQGYEQYF. CDR3 nucleotides: TGTGCCAGCAGCTTAGGACCGGGACAGGGTTACGAGCAGTACTTC.

The gene calls are TRBV30 and TRBJ1-4, with D perhaps matching TRBD1 (5 bases). The germline V gene has CDR1 GTSNPN and CDR2 SVGIG (reference sequence). The CDR3 extends over 13 amino acids. Deletions cut 5 bases from V and 8 bases from J, with 15 bases between. The CDR3 bases are TGTGCCTGGGTCGGGACTCAGGGAGAAAAACTGTTTTTT. Its translation: CAWVGTQGEKLFF.

This chain links TRBV27 with TRBJ2-1, with D hard to call. This CDR3 is built from 15 residues. V gave up 8 bases and J gave up 0 bases, with 14 bases separating them. CDR1 and CDR2 (germline): MNHEY, SMNVEV (reference sequence). This CDR3 is CASGQSQSSYNEQFF. CDR3 coding DNA: TGTGCCAGCGGTCAATCACAATCCTCCTACAATGAGCAGTTCTTC.

This chain uses TRBV28 with TRBJ1-1, with 10 positions matching TRBD1. The V gene end was trimmed by 6 bases and the J gene end by 3 bases; junction bases not matched to a gene: 1. CDR1 MDHEN and CDR2 SYDVKM come from the germline V gene. There are 13 residues in the CDR3. In DNA, the CDR3 is TGTGCCAGCAGAGGGACAGGGGACACTGAAGCTTTCTTT. This encodes CASRGTGDTEAFF.

The rearrangement uses TRBV10-1 and TRBJ1-2; D unclear. Trimming shortened V by 2 bases and J by 5 bases, and 9 bases separated the two germline ends. There are 13 residues in the CDR3. Germline V CDR1 and CDR2: WNHNN, SYGVQD (reference sequence). The CDR3 here is CASSEDKFYGYTF. The CDR3 DNA follows: TGCGCCAGCAGTGAGGACAAGTTTTATGGCTACACCTTC.

The chain uses TRBV7-9 and TRBJ1-4, with a tentative D call TRBD1 (6 bases). CDR1 SEHNR and CDR2 FQNEAQ come from the germline V gene (reference sequence). This CDR3 has 12 residues. Trimming took off 7 bases at V and 10 bases at J, with 13 bases between the two ends. In nucleotides, the CDR3 is TGTGCCAGCAACAGGGACGACGTAAAACTGTTTTTT. As protein: CASNRDDVKLFF. Using reference TRBV7-9 and TRBJ1-4 for the parts outside the CDR3, the full variable domain is DTGVSQNPRHKITKRGQNVTFRCDPISEHNRLYWYRQTLGQGPEFLTYFQNEAQLEKSRLLSDRFSAERPKGSFSTLEIQRTEQGDSAMYLCASNRDDVKLFFGSGTQLSVL.